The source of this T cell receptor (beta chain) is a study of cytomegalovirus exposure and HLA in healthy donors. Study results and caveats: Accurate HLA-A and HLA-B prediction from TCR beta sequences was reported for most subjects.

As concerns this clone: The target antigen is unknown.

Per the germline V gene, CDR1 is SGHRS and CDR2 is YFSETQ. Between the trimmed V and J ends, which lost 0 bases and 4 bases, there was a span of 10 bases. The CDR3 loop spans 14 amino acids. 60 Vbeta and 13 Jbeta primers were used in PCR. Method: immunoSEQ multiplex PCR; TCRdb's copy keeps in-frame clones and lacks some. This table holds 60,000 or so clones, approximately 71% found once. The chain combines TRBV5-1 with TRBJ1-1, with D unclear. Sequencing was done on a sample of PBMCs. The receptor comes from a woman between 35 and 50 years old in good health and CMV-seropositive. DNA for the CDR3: TGCGCCAGCAGCTTGGCTGGAAGCGGCACTGAAGCTTTCTTT. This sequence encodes CASSLAGSGTEAFF.